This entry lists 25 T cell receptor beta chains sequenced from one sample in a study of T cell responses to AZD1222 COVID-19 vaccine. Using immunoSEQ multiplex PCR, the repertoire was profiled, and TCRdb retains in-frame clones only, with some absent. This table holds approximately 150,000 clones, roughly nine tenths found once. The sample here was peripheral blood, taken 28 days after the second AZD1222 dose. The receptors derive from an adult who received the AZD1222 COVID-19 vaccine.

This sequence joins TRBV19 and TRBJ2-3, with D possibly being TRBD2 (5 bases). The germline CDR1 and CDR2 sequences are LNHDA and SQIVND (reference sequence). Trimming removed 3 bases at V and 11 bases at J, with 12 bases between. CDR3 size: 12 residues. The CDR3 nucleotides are TGTGCCAGTAGTATCGGGGATACCTTGCAGTATTTT. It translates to CASSIGDTLQYF.

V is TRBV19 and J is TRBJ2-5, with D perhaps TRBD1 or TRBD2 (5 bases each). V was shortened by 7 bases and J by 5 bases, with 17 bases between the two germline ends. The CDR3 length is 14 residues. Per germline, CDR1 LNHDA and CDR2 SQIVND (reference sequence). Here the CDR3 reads CASTHSGRAETQYF. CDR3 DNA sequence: TGTGCCAGTACTCATTCGGGGCGGGCGGAGACCCAGTACTTC.

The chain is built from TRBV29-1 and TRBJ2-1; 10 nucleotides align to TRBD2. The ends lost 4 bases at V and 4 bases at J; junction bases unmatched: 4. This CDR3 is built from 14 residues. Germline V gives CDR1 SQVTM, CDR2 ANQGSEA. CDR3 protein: CSVAGLADYNEQFF. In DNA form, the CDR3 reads TGCAGCGTTGCTGGACTAGCGGATTACAATGAGCAGTTCTTC.

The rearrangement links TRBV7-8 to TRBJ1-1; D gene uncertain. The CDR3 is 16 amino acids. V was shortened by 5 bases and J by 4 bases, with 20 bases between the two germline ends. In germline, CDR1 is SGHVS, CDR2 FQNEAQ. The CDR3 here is CASSLQRPDLATEAFF. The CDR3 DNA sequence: TGTGCCAGCAGCCTACAACGACCCGACCTCGCCACTGAAGCTTTCTTT. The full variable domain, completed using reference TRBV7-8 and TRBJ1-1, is GAGVSQSPRYKVAKRGQDVALRCDPISGHVSLFWYQQALGQGPEFLTYFQNEAQLDKSGLPSDRFFAERPEGSVSTLKIQRTQQEDSAVYLCASSLQRPDLATEAFFGQGTRLTVV.

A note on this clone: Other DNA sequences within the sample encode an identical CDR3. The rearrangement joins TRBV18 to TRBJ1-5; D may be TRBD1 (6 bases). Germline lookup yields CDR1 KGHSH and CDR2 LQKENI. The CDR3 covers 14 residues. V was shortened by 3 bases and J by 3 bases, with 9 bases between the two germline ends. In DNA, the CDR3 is TGTGCCAGCTCACCGACAGGAGACAATCAGCCCCAGCATTTT. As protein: CASSPTGDNQPQHF. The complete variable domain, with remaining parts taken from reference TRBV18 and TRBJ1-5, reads NAGVMQNPRHLVRRRGQEARLRCSPMKGHSHVYWYRQLPEEGLKFMVYLQKENIIDESGMPKERFSAEFPKEGPSILRIQQVVRGDSAAYFCASSPTGDNQPQHFGDGTRLSIL.

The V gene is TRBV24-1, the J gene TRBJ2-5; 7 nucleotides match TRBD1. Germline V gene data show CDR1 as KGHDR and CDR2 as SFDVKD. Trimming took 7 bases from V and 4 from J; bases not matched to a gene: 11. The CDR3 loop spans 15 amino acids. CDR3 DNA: TGTGCCACCAGCCAGACAGGGTCCTCGGGAGAGACCCAGTACTTC. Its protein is CATSQTGSSGETQYF.

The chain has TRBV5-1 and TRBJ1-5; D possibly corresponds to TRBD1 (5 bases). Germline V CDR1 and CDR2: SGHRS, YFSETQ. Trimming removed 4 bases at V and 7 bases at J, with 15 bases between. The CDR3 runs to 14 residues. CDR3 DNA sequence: TGCGCCAGCAGCGGCTTGGGCGGGGGACAGCCCCAGCATTTT. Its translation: CASSGLGGGQPQHF. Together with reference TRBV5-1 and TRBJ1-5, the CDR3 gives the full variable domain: KAGVTQTPRYLIKTRGQQVTLSCSPISGHRSVSWYQQTPGQGLQFLFEYFSETQRNKGNFPGRFSGRQFSNSRSEMNVSTLELGDSALYLCASSGLGGGQPQHFGDGTRLSIL.

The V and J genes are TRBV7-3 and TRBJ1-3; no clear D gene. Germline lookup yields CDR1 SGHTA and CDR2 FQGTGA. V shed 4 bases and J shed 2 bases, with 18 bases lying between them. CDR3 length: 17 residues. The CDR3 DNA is TGTGCCAGCAGCTCGCTGGGCGGACGACTTACTGGAAACACCATATATTTT. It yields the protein CASSSLGGRLTGNTIYF.

The DNA of the CDR3 is TGTGCCACCGGCGGGGTTCTCGGTGGCTACACCTTC. Its protein product is CATGGVLGGYTF. The chain couples TRBV24-1 to TRBJ1-2; D call uncertain. CDR1 and CDR2 (germline): KGHDR, SFDVKD. The CDR3 contains 12 residues. Trimming removed 9 bases at V and 7 bases at J, with 14 bases between.

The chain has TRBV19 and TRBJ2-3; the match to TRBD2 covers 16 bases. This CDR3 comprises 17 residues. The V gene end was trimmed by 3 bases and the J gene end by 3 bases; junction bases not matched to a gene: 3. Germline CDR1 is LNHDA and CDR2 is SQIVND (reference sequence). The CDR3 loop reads CASSIGTSGGVTDTQYF. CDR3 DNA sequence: TGTGCCAGTAGTATCGGGACTAGCGGGGGGGTTACAGATACGCAGTATTTT.

CDR3 nucleotide sequence: TGTGCCAGCAGCTCTCGATGGGCAACTAATGAAAAACTGTTTTTT. As protein: CASSSRWATNEKLFF. V and J are TRBV5-6 and TRBJ1-4, with D unresolved. Germline values: CDR1 SGHDT, CDR2 YYEEEE. The CDR3 is 15 amino acids. V lost 3 bases to trimming and J lost 0 bases, with 9 bases between them.

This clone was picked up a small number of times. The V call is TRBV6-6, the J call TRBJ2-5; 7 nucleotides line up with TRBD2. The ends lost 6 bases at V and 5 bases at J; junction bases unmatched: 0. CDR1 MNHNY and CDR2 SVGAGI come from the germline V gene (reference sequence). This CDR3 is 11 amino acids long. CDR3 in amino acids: CASRAGETQYF. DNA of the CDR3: TGTGCCAGCAGAGCGGGGGAGACCCAGTACTTC.

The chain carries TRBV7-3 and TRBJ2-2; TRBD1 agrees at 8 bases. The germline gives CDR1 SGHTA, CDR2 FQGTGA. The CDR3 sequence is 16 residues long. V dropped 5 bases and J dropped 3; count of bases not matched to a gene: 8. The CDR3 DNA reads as TGTGCCAGCAGCACCCTACAGGGGGGCTACACCGGGGAGCTGTTTTTT. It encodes CASSTLQGGYTGELFF.

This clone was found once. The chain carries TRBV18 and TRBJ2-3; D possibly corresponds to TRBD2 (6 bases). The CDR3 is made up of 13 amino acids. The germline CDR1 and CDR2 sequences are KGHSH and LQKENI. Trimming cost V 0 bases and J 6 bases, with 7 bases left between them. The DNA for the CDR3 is TGTGCCAGCTCACCACCTGCGGGGGATACGCAGTATTTT. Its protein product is CASSPPAGDTQYF.

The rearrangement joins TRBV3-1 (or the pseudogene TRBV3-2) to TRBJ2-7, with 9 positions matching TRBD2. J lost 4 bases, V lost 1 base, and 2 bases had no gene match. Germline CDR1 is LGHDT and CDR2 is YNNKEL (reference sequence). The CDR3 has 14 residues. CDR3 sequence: CASSQVSGRYEQYF. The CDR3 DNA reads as TGTGCCAGCAGCCAAGTCAGCGGGAGGTACGAGCAGTACTTC.

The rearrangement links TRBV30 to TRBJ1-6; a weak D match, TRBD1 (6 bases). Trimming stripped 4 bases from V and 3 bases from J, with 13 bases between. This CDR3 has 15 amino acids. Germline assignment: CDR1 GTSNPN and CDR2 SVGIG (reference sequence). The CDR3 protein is CAWNPDSLYNSPLHF. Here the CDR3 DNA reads TGTGCCTGGAATCCGGACAGCCTCTATAATTCACCCCTCCACTTT.

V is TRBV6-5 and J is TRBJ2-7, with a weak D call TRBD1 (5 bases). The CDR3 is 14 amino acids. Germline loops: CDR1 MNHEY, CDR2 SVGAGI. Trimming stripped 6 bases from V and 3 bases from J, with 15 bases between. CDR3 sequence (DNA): TGTGCCAGCAGAACGACAAGACAGCACTACGAGCAGTACTTC. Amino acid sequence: CASRTTRQHYEQYF.

The CDR3: CAWSVWGRDINEQFF. The CDR3 nucleotides are TGTGCCTGGAGTGTCTGGGGTCGGGACATCAATGAGCAGTTCTTC. The chain carries TRBV30 and TRBJ2-1; D is possibly TRBD1 (6 bases). The germline gives CDR1 GTSNPN, CDR2 SVGIG (reference sequence). Trimming removed 0 bases at V and 6 bases at J, with 15 bases between. The CDR3 length is 15 residues.

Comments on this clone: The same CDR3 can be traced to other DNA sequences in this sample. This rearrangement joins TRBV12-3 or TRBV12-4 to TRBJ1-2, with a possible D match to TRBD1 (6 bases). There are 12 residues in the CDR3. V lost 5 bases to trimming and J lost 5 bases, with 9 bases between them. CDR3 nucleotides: TGTGCCAGCAGTCTAACAGGGTATGGCTACACCTTC. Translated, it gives CASSLTGYGYTF.

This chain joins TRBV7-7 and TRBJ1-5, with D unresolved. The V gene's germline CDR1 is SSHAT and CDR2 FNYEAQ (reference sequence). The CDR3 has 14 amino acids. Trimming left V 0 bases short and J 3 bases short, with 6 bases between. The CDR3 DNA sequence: TGTGCCAGCAGCTTAGCCCTGGACAATCAGCCCCAGCATTTT. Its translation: CASSLALDNQPQHF.

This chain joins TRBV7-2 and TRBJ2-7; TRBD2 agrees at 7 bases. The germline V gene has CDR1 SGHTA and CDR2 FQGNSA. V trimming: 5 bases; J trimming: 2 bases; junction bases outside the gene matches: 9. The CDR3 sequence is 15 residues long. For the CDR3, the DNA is TGTGCCAGCAGCCCCTGGAATCGGGGGGCCTACGAGCAGTACTTC. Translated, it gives CASSPWNRGAYEQYF. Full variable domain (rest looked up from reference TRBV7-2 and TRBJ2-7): GAGVSQSPSNKVTEKGKDVELRCDPISGHTALYWYRQSLGQGLEFLIYFQGNSAPDKSGLPSDRFSAERTGGSVSTLTIQRTQQEDSAVYLCASSPWNRGAYEQYFGPGTRLTVT.

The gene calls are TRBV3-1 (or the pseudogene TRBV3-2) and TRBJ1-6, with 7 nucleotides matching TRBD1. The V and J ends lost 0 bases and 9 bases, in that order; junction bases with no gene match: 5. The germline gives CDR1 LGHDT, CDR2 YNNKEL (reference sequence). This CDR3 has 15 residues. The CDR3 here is CASSQEVRGSSPLHF. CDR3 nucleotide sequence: TGTGCCAGCAGCCAAGAGGTCAGGGGGAGTTCACCCCTCCACTTT.

CDR3 DNA: TGCGCCAGCAGCCAAGAGCCCACAGGGAACTACGAGCAGTACTTC. It is translated as CASSQEPTGNYEQYF. This chain joins TRBV5-1 and TRBJ2-7; tentatively, D is TRBD1 (6 bases). CDR1 and CDR2 (germline): SGHRS, YFSETQ. The V end lost 4 bases, the J end lost 3 bases, and 17 bases lay between the germline ends. The CDR3 runs 15 residues.

The DNA of the CDR3 is TGCAGCGTTGAACTGCACAATGAGCAGTTCTTC. Protein product: CSVELHNEQFF. The genes are TRBV29-1 and TRBJ2-1; unclear D gene. V lost 2 bases, J lost 5 bases, and 4 bases lay in between. Per the germline V gene, CDR1 is SQVTM and CDR2 is ANQGSEA. This CDR3 spans 11 amino acids.

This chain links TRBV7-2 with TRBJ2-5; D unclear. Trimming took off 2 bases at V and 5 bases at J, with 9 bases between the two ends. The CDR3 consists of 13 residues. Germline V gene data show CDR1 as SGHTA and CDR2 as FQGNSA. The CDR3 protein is CASSLSADETQYF. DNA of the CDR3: TGTGCCAGCAGCTTAAGCGCGGACGAGACCCAGTACTTC.